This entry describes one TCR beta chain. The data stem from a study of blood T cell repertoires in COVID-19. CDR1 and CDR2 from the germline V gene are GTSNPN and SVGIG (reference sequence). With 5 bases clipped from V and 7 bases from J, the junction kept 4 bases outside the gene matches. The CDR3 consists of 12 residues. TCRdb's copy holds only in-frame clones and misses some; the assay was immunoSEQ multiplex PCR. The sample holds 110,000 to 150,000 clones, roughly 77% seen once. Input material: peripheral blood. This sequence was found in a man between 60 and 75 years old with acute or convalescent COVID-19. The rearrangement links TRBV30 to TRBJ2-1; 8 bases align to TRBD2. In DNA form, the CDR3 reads TGTGCCTGGGCCGGGGGGGGAAATGAGCAGTTCTTC. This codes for CAWAGGGNEQFF.